One sample yielded the 26 T cell receptor beta chains listed below, sequenced in a study of blood T cell repertoires in COVID-19. The data were produced by immunoSEQ multiplex PCR, yet TCRdb's version contains in-frame clones alone and is incomplete. The sample has 200,000 to 300,000 clones; about nine tenths are singletons. The source material was peripheral blood. The receptors shown here come from a man in his forties who had recovered from COVID-19.

The CDR3 spells CSVESSGTGYGYTF. CDR3 in DNA: TGCAGCGTTGAGAGTTCCGGGACAGGCTATGGCTACACCTTC. This chain links TRBV29-1 with TRBJ1-2; TRBD1 aligns across 8 bases. The CDR3 is 14 amino acids. CDR1 and CDR2 from the germline V gene are SQVTM and ANQGSEA. With V trimmed by 3 bases and J by 4 bases, 7 bases remained unmatched.

The chain uses TRBV27 and TRBJ2-7; 9 bases fit TRBD2. The CDR3 covers 17 residues. Germline V gives CDR1 MNHEY, CDR2 SMNVEV (reference sequence). J was trimmed by 1 base and V by 4 bases; bases with no gene match: 11. The CDR3 loop is CASSSIAGAISSYEQYF. The DNA of the CDR3 is TGTGCCAGCAGTTCCATAGCGGGGGCAATTTCGTCCTACGAGCAGTACTTC.

This clone has more than one count but fewer than ten. The rearrangement links TRBV6-5 to TRBJ1-1, with D perhaps TRBD1 (5 bases). V was clipped by 5 bases and J by 5 bases, with 12 bases between them. Germline lookup yields CDR1 MNHEY and CDR2 SVGAGI. The CDR3 covers 13 residues. The CDR3 here is CASSTTRATEAFF. The CDR3 nucleotides are TGTGCCAGCAGTACGACCAGGGCGACTGAAGCTTTCTTT.

The chain employs TRBV27 and TRBJ1-1, with D possibly matching TRBD1 (6 bases). Germline CDR1 MNHEY, CDR2 SMNVEV (reference sequence). The length of the CDR3 is 15 residues. V dropped 3 bases and J dropped 4 bases, with 15 bases sitting between them. The CDR3 region is CASSFRRGGGTEAFF. DNA for the CDR3: TGTGCCAGCAGTTTCCGGAGGGGGGGTGGCACTGAAGCTTTCTTT.

CDR3 loop: CASSLRGLAGLIYEQYF. The CDR3 DNA sequence: TGTGCCAGCAGCTTAAGGGGACTAGCGGGATTGATCTACGAGCAGTACTTC. V gene TRBV7-2 combines with J gene TRBJ2-7; 13 bases are a match to TRBD2. V trimming: 2 bases; J trimming: 3 bases; junction bases outside the gene matches: 7. The CDR3 is 17 residues long. In germline, CDR1 is SGHTA, CDR2 FQGNSA.

V gene TRBV7-6 combines with J gene TRBJ2-1, with 7 bases fitting TRBD2. The CDR3 runs 15 residues. CDR1 SGHVS and CDR2 FNYEAQ come from the germline V gene. The V segment lost 1 base and the J segment 7 bases; nucleotides outside the gene matches: 7. Written as DNA, the CDR3 is TGTGCCAGCAGCTTAGGGGGGGGAGTGCGGAATGAGCAGTTCTTC. This codes for CASSLGGGVRNEQFF.

V gene TRBV9 combines with J gene TRBJ1-1, with TRBD1 matching 8 bases. Germline loops: CDR1 SGDLS, CDR2 YYNGEE. CDR3 length: 14 residues. The V and J ends lost 4 bases and 4 bases, in that order; junction bases with no gene match: 6. The CDR3 region has the DNA TGTGCCAGCAGCTCGACGGACAGGGCCACTGAAGCTTTCTTT. This encodes CASSSTDRATEAFF.

This chain links TRBV5-5 with TRBJ2-3, with 9 bases matching TRBD1. The CDR3 length is 15 residues. Losses at the gene ends were 4 bases for V and 4 bases for J; bases not matched to a gene: 7. CDR1 and CDR2 (germline): SGHKS, YYEKEE (reference sequence). The DNA of the CDR3 is TGTGCCAGCAGCCGCCGACAGGGGGTGTCAGATACGCAGTATTTT. Protein: CASSRRQGVSDTQYF.

The DNA for the CDR3 is TGCAGCGTTGGTCCTAGCGGGAGTAATGCCTGGGGCACAGATACGCAGTATTTT. It translates to CSVGPSGSNAWGTDTQYF. The chain has TRBV29-1 and TRBJ2-3; 10 bases agree with TRBD2. Per germline, CDR1 SQVTM and CDR2 ANQGSEA. The CDR3 extends over 18 amino acids. Trimming cost V 4 bases and J 1 base; bases outside gene matches: 14.

This sequence joins TRBV18 and TRBJ2-7; 7 bases match TRBD2. The V gene end was trimmed by 4 bases and the J gene end by 5 bases; junction bases not matched to a gene: 11. Germline V gene sequence: CDR1 KGHSH, CDR2 LQKENI. This CDR3 has 15 amino acids. The CDR3 loop reads CASSQQHGRFDEQYF. The CDR3, as DNA: TGTGCCAGCTCACAGCAGCACGGGAGGTTCGACGAGCAGTACTTC.

The chain has TRBV25-1 and TRBJ1-2, with D tentatively TRBD1 (5 bases). The ends were cut back, 8 bases at V and 5 bases at J, with 12 bases in the middle. The germline CDR1 and CDR2 sequences are MGHDK and SYGVNS. CDR3 length: 12 residues. The CDR3 DNA reads as TGTGCCAGCCAAGACAGTTATTATGGCTACACCTTC. Translation gives CASQDSYYGYTF.

This chain uses TRBV7-8 with TRBJ2-1; 8 bases line up with TRBD2. Germline values: CDR1 SGHVS, CDR2 FQNEAQ. This CDR3 is 17 amino acids long. J gave up 5 bases and V 5 bases, and 14 bases lay outside the gene matches. Written as DNA, the CDR3 is TGTGCCAGCAGCCTCTTCGGGAGGGCTCTAGGGCACAATGAGCAGTTCTTC. Protein: CASSLFGRALGHNEQFF.

This clone has just a few counts. The chain recombines TRBV14 with TRBJ1-6, with a possible D match to TRBD1 (5 bases). With 0 bases removed from V and 8 bases from J, the gap between germline ends came to 14 bases. From germline, CDR1 is SGHDN and CDR2 FVKESK. The CDR3 has 16 amino acids. CDR3 residues: CASSQDRTPAYSPLHF. The CDR3 DNA reads TGTGCCAGCAGCCAAGATAGGACACCGGCGTATTCACCCCTCCACTTT.

This clone was detected only a few times. The chain links TRBV19 to TRBJ2-7; 9 bases are shared with TRBD1. CDR3 size: 16 residues. Germline-derived CDR1 and CDR2 are LNHDA and SQIVND (reference sequence). V was clipped by 2 bases and J by 2 bases; unmatched bases: 7. In DNA, the CDR3 is TGTGCCAGTAGTATACCGGGACAGGGTGCCCCCTACGAGCAGTACTTC. As protein: CASSIPGQGAPYEQYF.

The genes are TRBV7-2 and TRBJ2-1; D uncertain. V lost 5 bases to trimming and J lost 4 bases, with 3 bases between them. The CDR3 extends over 11 amino acids. Germline lookup yields CDR1 SGHTA and CDR2 FQGNSA. CDR3 sequence: CASSPYNEQFF. The CDR3 bases are TGTGCCAGCAGCCCATACAATGAGCAGTTCTTC.

This clone was recorded a few times. The rearrangement uses TRBV20-1 and TRBJ2-7; D is uncertain. V was clipped by 3 bases and J by 2 bases, with 11 bases between them. Germline-derived CDR1 and CDR2 are DFQATT and SNEGSKA (reference sequence). This CDR3 region has 13 residues. CDR3 residues: CSASGRSPYEQYF. The DNA for the CDR3 is TGCAGTGCTAGTGGGCGGAGCCCCTACGAGCAGTACTTC.

The CDR3 region is CASSQDPGGSLKEYTEAFF. The CDR3 DNA reads TGCGCCAGCAGCCAAGACCCTGGAGGCAGCCTGAAGGAATACACTGAAGCTTTCTTT. The chain combines TRBV4-1 with TRBJ1-1; D not resolved. CDR1 is MGHRA, CDR2 YSYEKL, per germline. Deletions cut 0 bases from V and 3 bases from J, with 23 bases between. This CDR3 comprises 19 residues.

This rearrangement joins TRBV7-3 to TRBJ2-1; 8 bases line up with TRBD2. The germline gives CDR1 SGHTA, CDR2 FQGTGA. The CDR3 loop spans 14 amino acids. Trimming removed 1 base from V and 7 bases from J; junction bases left unmatched: 3. The chain's CDR3 is CASSLKAGVNEQFF. The CDR3 DNA sequence: TGTGCCAGCAGCTTAAAAGCGGGGGTGAATGAGCAGTTCTTC.

CDR3 bases: TGTGCCAGCAGTCTAACGAGCAACTATGGCTACACCTTC. Protein: CASSLTSNYGYTF. The genes are TRBV12-3 or TRBV12-4 and TRBJ1-2; D gene uncertain. This CDR3 spans 13 amino acids. The V end was cut by 5 bases, the J end by 2 bases, with 9 bases between.

As concerns this clone: In the same sample, other DNA sequences code for this CDR3. CDR3 sequence (DNA): TGCAGCGTGGCCCCGCTAGCGGGAGGCTACAATGAGCAGTTCTTC. Protein: CSVAPLAGGYNEQFF. The V and J genes are TRBV29-1 and TRBJ2-1, with TRBD2 matching 11 bases. Germline CDR1 reads SQVTM; CDR2 reads ANQGSEA. V gave up 6 bases and J gave up 3 bases; unmatched junction bases: 7. The CDR3 is 15 residues long.

A few counts support this clone. The rearrangement joins TRBV7-6 to TRBJ2-1, with D possibly being TRBD2 (5 bases). The CDR3 runs to 17 residues. V dropped 2 bases and J dropped 3 bases, with 17 bases sitting between them. CDR1 is SGHVS, CDR2 FNYEAQ, per germline. The CDR3 coding sequence is TGTGCCAGCAGCTTACGCCCACCAACTGCGGGCTACAATGAGCAGTTCTTC. Amino acids: CASSLRPPTAGYNEQFF.

This chain connects TRBV21-1 to TRBJ1-1; TRBD1 was called by the table and not checked on the DNA. TRBV21-1 is a known pseudogene. There are 15 residues in the CDR3. The CDR3 here is CASSPGQGMNTEAFF. The CDR3 bases are TGTGCCAGCAGCCCGGGACAGGGGATGAACACTGAAGCTTTCTTT.

This sequence joins TRBV7-9 and TRBJ2-7, with 9 bases aligning to TRBD2. CDR1 is SEHNR and CDR2 is FQNEAQ in the germline V gene (reference sequence). The trim removed 3 bases at V and 6 bases at J, leaving 9 bases unmatched. The CDR3 covers 15 residues. CDR3 bases: TGTGCCAGCAGCTTCGGTGGCGGGGGGGCATCCGAGCAGTACTTC. Translated: CASSFGGGGASEQYF.

The chain links TRBV5-4 to TRBJ2-7, with 12 bases identical to TRBD2. The V gene end was trimmed by 4 bases and the J gene end by 6 bases; junction bases not matched to a gene: 5. Looked up from germline, CDR1 is SGHNT and CDR2 is YYREEE (reference sequence). This CDR3 contains 14 residues. Written as DNA, the CDR3 is TGTGCCAGCAGCCTGACTAGCGGGGGCGGCGAGCAGTACTTC. It translates to CASSLTSGGGEQYF.

The rearrangement joins TRBV5-6 to TRBJ2-7; D not resolved. The CDR3 has 11 residues. Germline V gives CDR1 SGHDT, CDR2 YYEEEE. Trimming shortened V by 4 bases and J by 3 bases, and 5 bases separated the two germline ends. CDR3 loop: CASSLYYEQYF. The CDR3 DNA follows: TGTGCCAGCAGCCTGTACTACGAGCAGTACTTC.

The table lists this clone with a count of one. The chain combines TRBV6-5 with TRBJ2-3; D is perhaps TRBD2 (6 bases). The CDR3 spans 16 residues. The ends were cut back, 4 bases at V and 3 bases at J, with 17 bases in the middle. Germline CDR1 reads MNHEY; CDR2 reads SVGAGI. CDR3 in amino acids: CASSSPRDRGTDTQYF. CDR3 nucleotides: TGTGCCAGCAGTTCCCCGCGGGATAGAGGGACAGATACGCAGTATTTT.